The entry below describes one TCR beta chain. Its specificity is not known. This sample stems from a study of CD8+CD57+ T cells in acquired aplastic anemia. Study-wide results and caveats: Patients had fewer than 35 CD8+ CDR3 sequences in common with controls (the shared set).

Genomic DNA, serving as template, underwent TCR beta VDJ and CDR3 profiling. TCRdb reprocessed the reads with MiXCR, giving one entry per CDR3 protein. The sample lists 200,000 or so distinct CDR3 sequences; 55% to 70% were seen once. Sequencing was done on a sample of sorted CD4+, CD8+, or CD8+CD57+ T cells (not recorded which) from PBMCs. The receptor's source is a human donor with severe aplastic anemia or a healthy control (not recorded which).

The CDR3 protein is CASSQGPTYEQYF. DNA of the CDR3: TGTGCCAGCAGCCAAGGGCCGACCTACGAGCAGTACTTC. The V gene is TRBV12-3 or TRBV12-4, the J gene TRBJ2-7; D is undetermined. V was clipped by 6 bases and J by 2 bases, with 11 bases between them. This CDR3 spans 13 amino acids.